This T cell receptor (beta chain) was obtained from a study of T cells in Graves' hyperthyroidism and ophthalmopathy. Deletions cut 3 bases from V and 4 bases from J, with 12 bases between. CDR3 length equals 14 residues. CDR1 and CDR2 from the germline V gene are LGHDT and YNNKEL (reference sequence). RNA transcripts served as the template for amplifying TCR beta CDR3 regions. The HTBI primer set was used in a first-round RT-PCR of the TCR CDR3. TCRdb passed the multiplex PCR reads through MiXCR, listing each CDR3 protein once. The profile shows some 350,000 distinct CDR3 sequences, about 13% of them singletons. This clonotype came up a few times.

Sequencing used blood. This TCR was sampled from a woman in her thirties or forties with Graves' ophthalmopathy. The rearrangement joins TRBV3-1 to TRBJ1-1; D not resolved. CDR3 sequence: CASSQGRRFTEAFF. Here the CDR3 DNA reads TGTGCCAGCAGCCAGGGTCGTAGGTTCACTGAAGCTTTCTTT.